These 14 T cell receptor beta chains were sequenced from one sample in a study of a mutant IDH1 vaccine in newly diagnosed glioma. Profiled with immunoSEQ multiplex PCR; TCRdb holds only in-frame clones, not every one. This table has roughly 70,000 clones, about 81% appearing once. The time point here: week 11, during vaccination. Each dose delivered 300 ug of mutant IDH1 20-mer peptide subcutaneously with imiquimod. Their antigens are not known. The input for sequencing was PBMCs, taken from a glioma patient whose treatment included an IDH1 peptide vaccine. These receptors all stem from a woman aged 45-65 years with glioma.

The J gene is TRBJ2-1, the V gene TRBV5-1; 10 bases agree with TRBD2. V lost 0 bases, J lost 4 bases, and 4 bases stayed unmatched. This CDR3 region has 16 residues. CDR1 SGHRS and CDR2 YFSETQ come from the germline V gene. DNA of the CDR3: TGCGCCAGCAGCTTGGAGGCTAGCGGGGGTTACAATGAGCAGTTCTTC. This translates into CASSLEASGGYNEQFF.

The chain links TRBV6-5 to TRBJ1-6; D gene uncertain. The V gene lost 0 bases and the J gene lost 3 bases, with 9 bases spanning the gap. Germline V gene lookup returns CDR1 MNHEY and CDR2 SVGAGI. The CDR3 length is 16 residues. The DNA of the CDR3 is TGTGCCAGCAGTTACTCCGGGGTGTACTATAATTCACCCCTCCACTTT. Its protein product is CASSYSGVYYNSPLHF.

The chain uses TRBV9 and TRBJ2-1; D gene ambiguous. Germline V gene data show CDR1 as SGDLS and CDR2 as YYNGEE. The V and J ends lost 0 bases and 1 base respectively, with 8 bases between them. The CDR3 sequence is 15 residues long. This CDR3 reads CASSVVVGSYNEQFF. DNA of the CDR3: TGTGCCAGCAGCGTAGTAGTGGGTTCCTACAATGAGCAGTTCTTC.

The chain uses TRBV6-5 and TRBJ1-2; perhaps TRBD1 as D (6 bases). V was shortened by 8 bases and J by 5 bases, with 15 bases between the two germline ends. Germline loops: CDR1 MNHEY, CDR2 SVGAGI. This CDR3 is built from 13 residues. The CDR3 here is CASRGGLGYGYTF. The CDR3 nucleotides are TGTGCCAGCCGTGGGGGCTTAGGATATGGCTACACCTTC.

The V gene is TRBV27, the J gene TRBJ1-5; D not resolved. The CDR3 consists of 14 residues. Germline CDR1 and CDR2: MNHEY and SMNVEV (reference sequence). Trimming cost V 2 bases and J 3 bases, with 8 bases left between them. This CDR3 reads CASSLGQNNQPQHF. CDR3 coding DNA: TGTGCCAGCAGTTTAGGGCAGAACAATCAGCCCCAGCATTTT.

V and J are TRBV5-6 and TRBJ2-5; D gene unclear. The CDR3 has 13 residues. Trimming removed 2 bases from V and 2 bases from J, with 7 bases in between. Germline V gene data show CDR1 as SGHDT and CDR2 as YYEEEE. The CDR3 loop is CASSFYSQETQYF. CDR3 sequence (DNA): TGTGCCAGCAGCTTCTACAGTCAAGAGACCCAGTACTTC.

The V call is TRBV6-5, the J call TRBJ1-1; perhaps TRBD1 as D (6 bases). CDR3 length equals 15 residues. Per germline, CDR1 MNHEY and CDR2 SVGAGI. V dropped 2 bases and J dropped 4 bases, with 14 bases sitting between them. Written as DNA, the CDR3 is TGTGCCAGCAGTTACGTCGGGGGCTCGAGCACTGAAGCTTTCTTT. The encoded protein is CASSYVGGSSTEAFF.

The CDR3 protein is CASSYGIRDSPLHF. The CDR3 nucleotides read TGTGCCAGCAGTTACGGGATTAGGGATTCACCCCTCCACTTT. This chain uses TRBV6-5 with TRBJ1-6; D gene unclear. The CDR3 spans 14 residues. Germline-derived CDR1 and CDR2 are MNHEY and SVGAGI. The V end was cut by 2 bases, the J end by 8 bases, with 10 bases between.

The chain links TRBV28 to TRBJ1-6, with D uncertain. Trimming shortened V by 2 bases and J by 0 bases, and 5 bases separated the two germline ends. The germline gives CDR1 MDHEN, CDR2 SYDVKM. There are 15 residues in the CDR3. The CDR3 loop is CASSLLSSYNSPLHF. The DNA of the CDR3 is TGTGCCAGCAGTTTACTGAGCTCCTATAATTCACCCCTCCACTTT.

V usage is TRBV7-3 and J usage is TRBJ1-5, with unresolved D. The CDR3 has 13 amino acids. Trimming left V 2 bases short and J 4 bases short, with 6 bases between. Looked up from germline, CDR1 is SGHTA and CDR2 is FQGTGA. In DNA form, the CDR3 reads TGTGCCAGCAGCTTAGGGCTAAATCAGCCCCAGCATTTT. Protein sequence: CASSLGLNQPQHF.

The chain has TRBV18 and TRBJ2-3, with D unresolved. The CDR3 sequence is 11 residues long. Germline V lookup: CDR1 KGHSH, CDR2 LQKENI. V was trimmed by 6 bases and J by 7 bases, leaving 8 bases between them. DNA for the CDR3: TGTGCCAGCTCGCCTGATAATACGCAGTATTTT. It yields the protein CASSPDNTQYF.

This chain's CDR3 is CASSPRDGSGNTIYF. In nucleotides, the CDR3 is TGTGCCAGCAGCCCTCGGGACGGCTCTGGAAACACCATATATTTT. The chain employs TRBV4-2 and TRBJ1-3; TRBD1 is a possible D gene (5 bases). Germline CDR1 and CDR2: LGHNA and YNFKEQ. This CDR3 is built from 15 residues. Between the trimmed V and J ends, which lost 4 bases and 0 bases, there was a span of 10 bases.

The chain carries TRBV11-3 and TRBJ2-7; D possibly corresponds to TRBD2 (5 bases). CDR1 and CDR2 (germline): SGHNT, YENEEA. V was cut by 2 bases and J by 0 bases, with 8 bases left in between. There are 14 residues in the CDR3. The CDR3 DNA reads TGTGCCAGCAGCTTAAGCGGCAGCTCCTACGAGCAGTACTTC. The encoded protein is CASSLSGSSYEQYF.

The sample holds one count of this clone. J is TRBJ2-3 and V is TRBV2; the D is unclear. V shed 3 bases and J shed 0 bases, with 4 bases lying between them. The germline CDR1 and CDR2 sequences are SNHLY and FYNNEI. The CDR3 is 13 residues long. The CDR3 spells CASSERSTDTQYF. The CDR3 coding sequence is TGTGCCAGCAGTGAGCGAAGCACAGATACGCAGTATTTT.